Below, 21 T cell receptor beta chains from the same sample are listed, as sequenced in a study of persistence of HIV-infected CD4 T cells. Cells were stimulated nonspecifically with anti-CD3/anti-CD28 magnetic beads. Responding CD4+ T cells were sorted by upregulation of both CD40 ligand and CD69. No antigen has been assigned to these receptors. The immunoSEQ assay was version 4, run in survey mode. The data were produced by immunoSEQ multiplex PCR, yet TCRdb's version contains in-frame clones alone and is incomplete. The data show about 46,000 clones, about 90% seen once. The sample consisted of CD4+ T cells sorted from PBMCs after approximately 20-hour stimulation, taken from a patient who received antiretroviral therapy. The receptors were gathered from an adult woman with HIV who was CMV-seropositive.

The CDR3, as DNA: TGTGCCTGGAGTGTACCAGGTCGGTCCGGGGGGCCGGGGGGCTACACCTTC. This codes for CAWSVPGRSGGPGGYTF. The rearrangement joins TRBV30 to TRBJ1-2; D might be TRBD1 (6 bases). Deletions cut 0 bases from V and 8 bases from J, with 25 bases between. The CDR3 has 17 amino acids. The germline V gene encodes CDR1 GTSNPN and CDR2 SVGIG (reference sequence).

The V call is TRBV28, the J call TRBJ2-5, with 11 bases fitting TRBD1. Losses at the gene ends were 3 bases for V and 5 bases for J; bases not matched to a gene: 8. The CDR3 is made up of 16 amino acids. Germline V lookup: CDR1 MDHEN, CDR2 SYDVKM. DNA of the CDR3: TGTGCCAGCAGTTTCCCACGGGACAGGGGGTTTGAGACCCAGTACTTC. Its protein product is CASSFPRDRGFETQYF.

The CDR3 sequence is CASSLNRVGAFF. CDR3 sequence (DNA): TGTGCCAGCAGTTTAAACAGGGTGGGGGCTTTCTTT. The chain employs TRBV12-3 or TRBV12-4 and TRBJ1-1, with D perhaps TRBD1 (6 bases). V gave up 2 bases and J gave up 11 bases, with 12 bases separating them. This CDR3 region has 12 residues.

The chain has TRBV2 and TRBJ1-1; D might be TRBD1 (5 bases). The V end lost 5 bases, the J end lost 7 bases, and 17 bases lay between the germline ends. The germline gives CDR1 SNHLY, CDR2 FYNNEI. The CDR3 length is 14 residues. For the CDR3, the DNA is TGTGCCAGCAGTTCCGCCTGGACAAGCAGTGAAGCTTTCTTT. Translation: CASSSAWTSSEAFF.

The CDR3 coding sequence is TGTGCCACCAGGCCTAGCGTGAACAACAATGAGCAGTTCTTC. Translating gives CATRPSVNNNEQFF. This chain joins TRBV24-1 and TRBJ2-1; weak D call: TRBD2 (6 bases). Germline V gene sequence: CDR1 KGHDR, CDR2 SFDVKD. V was pared by 7 bases and J by 5 bases, with 14 bases between. This CDR3 contains 14 residues.

This rearrangement joins TRBV7-3 to TRBJ2-5; 14 bases match TRBD2. The junction had 4 bases not matched to a gene; V was cut back by 5 bases and J by 5 bases. Germline CDR1 SGHTA, CDR2 FQGTGA. This CDR3 region has 15 residues. The CDR3 sequence is CASSIGTSGSETQYF. DNA for the CDR3: TGTGCCAGCAGCATAGGGACTAGCGGGAGTGAGACCCAGTACTTC.

The chain is built from TRBV7-2 and TRBJ1-6, with a tentative D call TRBD1 (5 bases). The CDR3 contains 16 residues. The V end lost 4 bases, the J end lost 2 bases, and 12 bases lay between the germline ends. Germline lookup yields CDR1 SGHTA and CDR2 FQGNSA. The CDR3 sequence is CASSSTVVTYNSPLHF. CDR3 coding DNA: TGTGCCAGCAGCTCGACAGTCGTAACCTATAATTCACCCCTCCACTTT.

The V call is TRBV6-2 or TRBV6-3, the J call TRBJ1-4, with unresolved D. V dropped 2 bases and J dropped 7 bases, with 11 bases sitting between them. The CDR3 covers 14 residues. Germline CDR1 reads MNHEY; CDR2 reads SVGEGT. CDR3 sequence: CASSYQDWVEKLFF. In nucleotides, the CDR3 is TGTGCCAGCAGTTACCAGGACTGGGTTGAAAAACTGTTTTTT.

The V and J genes are TRBV6-2 or TRBV6-3 and TRBJ2-2; 9 bases agree with TRBD1. The CDR3 totals 17 residues. J lost 4 bases, V lost 2 bases, and 8 bases had no gene match. Germline CDR1 MNHEY, CDR2 SVGEGT. The chain's CDR3 is CASSYQRTGAGTGELFF. For the CDR3, the DNA is TGTGCCAGCAGTTACCAGAGGACAGGGGCCGGCACCGGGGAGCTGTTTTTT.

The rearrangement links TRBV5-1 to TRBJ2-7; D gene unclear. The germline CDR1 and CDR2 sequences are SGHRS and YFSETQ. Trimming removed 0 bases at V and 5 bases at J, with 9 bases between. The CDR3 has 13 residues. This CDR3 reads CASSLASRNEQYF. The CDR3, as DNA: TGCGCCAGCAGCTTGGCCAGCAGGAACGAGCAGTACTTC. Filled out from reference TRBV5-1 and TRBJ2-7, the complete variable domain reads KAGVTQTPRYLIKTRGQQVTLSCSPISGHRSVSWYQQTPGQGLQFLFEYFSETQRNKGNFPGRFSGRQFSNSRSEMNVSTLELGDSALYLCASSLASRNEQYFGPGTRLTVT.

V usage is TRBV28 and J usage is TRBJ1-2; TRBD1 agrees at 7 bases. The J segment lost 5 bases and the V segment lost 6 bases, leaving 6 bases of the junction unmatched. CDR1 is MDHEN and CDR2 is SYDVKM in the germline V gene. This CDR3 region has 13 residues. CDR3 nucleotide sequence: TGTGCCAGCAGCCAGGGGGTTAATTATGGCTACACCTTC. Residues: CASSQGVNYGYTF.

This sequence joins TRBV20-1 and TRBJ1-2, with D unclear. The V gene lost 7 bases and the J gene lost 7 bases, with 13 bases spanning the gap. CDR1 DFQATT and CDR2 SNEGSKA come from the germline V gene (reference sequence). This CDR3 comprises 11 residues. The DNA of the CDR3 is TGCAGTGGTCTGGTCCCTGCTGGCTACACCTTC. Amino acid sequence: CSGLVPAGYTF.

The V and J genes are TRBV24-1 and TRBJ2-3; D is uncertain. Germline loops: CDR1 KGHDR, CDR2 SFDVKD. Trimming removed 3 bases from V and 1 base from J, with 13 bases in between. The CDR3 totals 16 residues. For the CDR3, the DNA is TGTGCCACCAGTGATCCCCCCGAACAAGGCACAGATACGCAGTATTTT. Translation: CATSDPPEQGTDTQYF.

This sequence joins TRBV6-1 and TRBJ1-2; TRBD1 aligns across 8 bases. The germline V gene has CDR1 MNHNS and CDR2 SASEGT. This CDR3 region has 16 residues. After removal of 2 bases from V and 0 bases from J, the junction contained 5 bases not matched to a gene. The CDR3 region is CASSEITGGPNYGYTF. Here the CDR3 DNA reads TGTGCCAGCAGTGAAATCACAGGGGGGCCTAACTATGGCTACACCTTC.

The chain recombines TRBV18 with TRBJ1-2; 8 bases match TRBD1. CDR3 length: 15 amino acids. J lost 0 bases, V lost 3 bases, and 3 bases had no gene match. The germline gives CDR1 KGHSH, CDR2 LQKENI. DNA for the CDR3: TGTGCCAGCTCACCGCGGACAGGGCCTAACTATGGCTACACCTTC. Protein: CASSPRTGPNYGYTF.

The rearrangement uses TRBV11-1 and TRBJ2-6; no definite D call. CDR1 and CDR2 from the germline V gene are SGHAT and FQDESV (reference sequence). The CDR3 totals 13 residues. V lost 2 bases, J lost 3 bases, and 2 bases lay in between. The CDR3 region is CASSLYGANVLTF. CDR3 coding DNA: TGTGCCAGCAGCTTATATGGGGCCAACGTCCTGACTTTC.

The chain carries TRBV2 and TRBJ1-5; D gene unclear. The V end lost 7 bases, the J end lost 4 bases, and 8 bases lay between the germline ends. Germline-derived CDR1 and CDR2 are SNHLY and FYNNEI. This CDR3 contains 12 residues. As DNA, the CDR3 is TGTGCCAGCACCGGACCAAATCAGCCCCAGCATTTT. This sequence encodes CASTGPNQPQHF.

The rearrangement links TRBV6-5 to TRBJ2-7; no reliable D call. The CDR3 covers 15 residues. Germline-derived CDR1 and CDR2 are MNHEY and SVGAGI. V was cut by 6 bases and J by 2 bases, with 17 bases left in between. The CDR3, as DNA: TGTGCCAGCAGCAGCGTAGGAACTCGGCCCTACGAGCAGTACTTC. Translated: CASSSVGTRPYEQYF.

The chain recombines TRBV5-4 with TRBJ1-3, with a tentative D call TRBD1 (5 bases). V shed 1 base and J shed 1 base, with 6 bases lying between them. The CDR3 sequence is 14 residues long. CDR1 and CDR2 (germline): SGHNT, YYREEE (reference sequence). The CDR3 region has the DNA TGTGCCAGCAGCTTGAGACAGTCTGGAAACACCATATATTTT. Amino acids: CASSLRQSGNTIYF. Filled out from reference TRBV5-4 and TRBJ1-3, the complete variable domain reads ETGVTQSPTHLIKTRGQQVTLRCSSQSGHNTVSWYQQALGQGPQFIFQYYREEENGRGNFPPRFSGLQFPNYSSELNVNALELDDSALYLCASSLRQSGNTIYFGEGSWLTVV.

CDR3 in DNA: TGTGCCAGCAGCTTGGGGACAGGGGAGAGGGAGACCCAGTACTTC. Its translation: CASSLGTGERETQYF. The rearrangement uses TRBV7-8 and TRBJ2-5; 10 bases match TRBD1. Per germline, CDR1 SGHVS and CDR2 FQNEAQ. The CDR3 has 15 residues. J was trimmed by 5 bases and V by 3 bases; bases with no gene match: 6.

The J gene is TRBJ1-5, the V gene TRBV5-1, with TRBD1 matching 8 bases. CDR1 and CDR2 (germline): SGHRS, YFSETQ. V was clipped by 4 bases and J by 3 bases; unmatched bases: 6. There are 15 residues in the CDR3. The CDR3 DNA reads as TGCGCCAGCAGCAGGGGGACAGGCTACAATCAGCCCCAGCATTTT. Amino acid sequence: CASSRGTGYNQPQHF.